These 2 T cell receptor beta chains were sequenced from one sample in a study of T cell therapy after organ transplantation. No antigen has been identified for these receptors. Measured with immunoSEQ multiplex PCR; TCRdb has only the in-frame clones, and not every one. The sample contains 44,000 or so clones, about 95% of which appear only once. Sample: CD8+ T cells from blood, taken before autologous CMV-specific T cell therapy. The receptors stem from a human patient who had received a solid organ transplant and had CMV disease.

This sequence joins TRBV27 and TRBJ1-6; 7 bases fit TRBD1. The germline V gene has CDR1 MNHEY and CDR2 SMNVEV (reference sequence). This CDR3 has 12 amino acids. V lost 5 bases to trimming and J lost 9 bases; unmatched junction nucleotides: 1. CDR3 in DNA: TGTGCCAGCAGTGACAGGGTTTCACCCCTCCACTTT. It translates to CASSDRVSPLHF.

The CDR3 nucleotides read TGCGCCAGCAGCTTGGGGCAGGGAACCTACAATGAGCAGTTCTTC. This sequence encodes CASSLGQGTYNEQFF. The rearrangement joins TRBV5-1 to TRBJ2-1, with D possibly matching TRBD1 (5 bases). This CDR3 spans 15 amino acids. Looked up from germline, CDR1 is SGHRS and CDR2 is YFSETQ. V lost 0 bases and J lost 2, with 9 bases in between.